These 27 T cell receptor beta chains share one sample of origin, sequenced in a study of blood T cell repertoires in COVID-19 (dated by TCRdb to 2020 to 2021). The library was produced with the immunoSEQ multiplex PCR assay. In TCRdb, the immuneACCESS table is reduced to in-frame sequences with V and J assigned. These tables do not hold every clone; where another copy was compared, an unresolved V gene accounts for under half, and the others remain unexplained. The sample data list about 300,000 clones, and nearly 90% of these were observed just once. The ten largest clones capture about 2% of the sample. The sample taken for sequencing was peripheral blood. These receptors came from a woman under 40 with COVID-19, enrolled during active disease.

The chain recombines TRBV5-1 with TRBJ2-1, with no clear D. V was clipped by 0 bases and J by 6 bases, with 10 bases between them. This CDR3 is built from 14 residues. Germline CDR1 and CDR2: SGHRS and YFSETQ. CDR3 region: CASSLASGFNEQFF. In DNA, the CDR3 is TGCGCCAGCAGCTTGGCCTCAGGATTCAATGAGCAGTTCTTC.

The chain couples TRBV4-1 to TRBJ2-2; TRBD1 might be the D (6 bases). From germline, CDR1 is MGHRA and CDR2 YSYEKL. V lost 4 bases and J 1 base, leaving 7 bases between the germline ends. The CDR3 spans 14 residues. The CDR3 nucleotides read TGCGCCAGCAGCCTGGGACAGAACACCGGGGAGCTGTTTTTT. Its protein product is CASSLGQNTGELFF.

This chain links TRBV6-5 with TRBJ2-7; TRBD2 matches 7 bases. J gave up 2 bases and V 7 bases, and 11 bases lay outside the gene matches. CDR3 size: 15 residues. Germline V gene sequence: CDR1 MNHEY, CDR2 SVGAGI. Here the CDR3 reads CASIQVPAGAYEQYV. As DNA, the CDR3 is TGTGCCAGCATCCAAGTTCCGGCGGGGGCCTACGAGCAGTACGTC.

The rearrangement uses TRBV7-3 and TRBJ2-1; D uncertain. The ends were cut back, 2 bases at V and 1 base at J, with 9 bases in the middle. Germline CDR1 SGHTA, CDR2 FQGTGA. This CDR3 comprises 15 residues. In nucleotides, the CDR3 is TGTGCCAGCAGCTTATCCCCCGTTTCCTACAATGAGCAGTTCTTC. It translates to CASSLSPVSYNEQFF. Drawing the rest from reference TRBV7-3 and TRBJ2-1, the complete variable domain is GAGVSQTPSNKVTEKGKYVELRCDPISGHTALYWYRQSLGQGPEFLIYFQGTGAADDSGLPNDRFFAVRPEGSVSTLKIQRTERGDSAVYLCASSLSPVSYNEQFFGPGTRLTVL.

The chain uses TRBV29-1 and TRBJ2-5, with a possible D match to TRBD2 (5 bases). CDR1 and CDR2 (germline): SQVTM, ANQGSEA. This CDR3 has 13 residues. The CDR3 is CSTVGVSGETQYF. In nucleotides, the CDR3 is TGCAGTACTGTAGGCGTGTCGGGGGAGACCCAGTACTTC.

The V gene is TRBV9, the J gene TRBJ1-2; D gene uncertain. The CDR3 spans 14 residues. In germline, CDR1 is SGDLS, CDR2 YYNGEE. Trimming removed 0 bases at V and 4 bases at J, with 10 bases between. The CDR3 nucleotides read TGTGCCAGCAGCGTAGGGGCCTCTCTCTATGGCTACACCTTC. Translating it yields CASSVGASLYGYTF.

This chain links TRBV14 with TRBJ1-2; 7 bases map to TRBD1. The CDR3 is made up of 15 amino acids. With 1 base clipped from V and 3 bases from J, the junction kept 5 bases outside the gene matches. Germline V CDR1 and CDR2: SGHDN, FVKESK. The CDR3 here is CASSQVNRGDYGYTF. In DNA, the CDR3 is TGTGCCAGCAGCCAAGTGAACAGGGGAGACTATGGCTACACCTTC.

In regard to this clone: The sample contains more than one DNA sequence encoding this CDR3. The CDR3 bases are TGTGCCAGTAGTATTGGAGGTGGGACTGAAGCTTTCTTT. It translates to CASSIGGGTEAFF. The chain recombines TRBV19 with TRBJ1-1, with D unclear. The length of the CDR3 is 13 residues. The V gene lost 3 bases and the J gene lost 5 bases, with 10 bases spanning the gap. Per the germline V gene, CDR1 is LNHDA and CDR2 is SQIVND (reference sequence).

The chain couples TRBV5-1 to TRBJ2-1, with 10 bases that match TRBD2. With 2 bases clipped from V and 10 bases from J, the junction kept 15 bases outside the gene matches. The germline CDR1 and CDR2 sequences are SGHRS and YFSETQ. The CDR3 sequence is 17 residues long. The chain's CDR3 is CASSLLYSGGRFGEQFF. As DNA, the CDR3 is TGCGCCAGCAGCTTACTATATAGCGGGGGGCGGTTTGGGGAGCAGTTCTTC. The whole variable domain, remainder taken from reference TRBV5-1 and TRBJ2-1, is KAGVTQTPRYLIKTRGQQVTLSCSPISGHRSVSWYQQTPGQGLQFLFEYFSETQRNKGNFPGRFSGRQFSNSRSEMNVSTLELGDSALYLCASSLLYSGGRFGEQFFGPGTRLTVL.

V and J are TRBV4-1 and TRBJ1-2; 7 bases align to TRBD1. This CDR3 region has 18 residues. The V and J ends lost 0 bases and 4 bases, in that order; junction bases with no gene match: 14. CDR1 and CDR2 from the germline V gene are MGHRA and YSYEKL. The CDR3 nucleotides are TGCGCCAGCAGCCAAGATGCGATTCGACAGGGAGGTGGCTATGGCTACACCTTC. As protein: CASSQDAIRQGGGYGYTF.

The CDR3 DNA reads as TGTGCCAGCAGTAAATGGACAGGGAGTGAAAAACTGTTTTTT. Translated: CASSKWTGSEKLFF. V and J are TRBV6-5 and TRBJ1-4; the match to TRBD1 covers 8 bases. With 5 bases clipped from V and 7 bases from J, the junction kept 6 bases outside the gene matches. Per germline, CDR1 MNHEY and CDR2 SVGAGI. The CDR3 is 14 residues long.

The rearrangement joins TRBV27 to TRBJ2-2, with 7 nucleotides matching TRBD1. Germline CDR1 MNHEY, CDR2 SMNVEV (reference sequence). There are 13 residues in the CDR3. Unmatched junction bases numbered 4, after V lost 6 bases and J lost 6 bases. The DNA for the CDR3 is TGTGCCAGCAGCATGAGGGGGCCCGGGGAGCTGTTTTTT. Translation gives CASSMRGPGELFF.

The chain recombines TRBV15 with TRBJ2-2; 10 bases align to TRBD2. This CDR3 is built from 17 residues. V trimming: 5 bases; J trimming: 4 bases; junction bases outside the gene matches: 10. Germline assignment: CDR1 LNHNV and CDR2 YYDKDF (reference sequence). The CDR3 nucleotides are TGTGCCACCAGCCGACGATCGAGCGGGGGGGGCACCGGGGAGCTGTTTTTT. Translation gives CATSRRSSGGGTGELFF.

The rearrangement uses TRBV6-5 and TRBJ1-1; D ambiguous. This CDR3 spans 15 amino acids. The V and J ends lost 6 bases and 1 base respectively, with 15 bases between them. Germline V gene sequence: CDR1 MNHEY, CDR2 SVGAGI. This CDR3 reads CASSDGEAGNTEAFF. The CDR3, as DNA: TGTGCCAGCAGCGACGGGGAAGCGGGGAACACTGAAGCTTTCTTT.

The chain recombines TRBV6-6 with TRBJ2-4; the D gene is possibly TRBD2 (6 bases). Germline V gene sequence: CDR1 MNHNY, CDR2 SVGAGI (reference sequence). Between the trimmed V and J ends, which lost 6 bases and 4 bases, there was a span of 16 bases. This CDR3 has 15 residues. The CDR3 spells CASSHPAGPKNIQYF. The CDR3 nucleotides are TGTGCCAGCAGCCACCCGGCGGGGCCGAAAAACATTCAGTACTTC.

This clone has only one observation. This sequence joins TRBV9 and TRBJ1-2; D possibly corresponds to TRBD1 (6 bases). CDR1 SGDLS and CDR2 YYNGEE come from the germline V gene. Trimming pared 4 bases from V and 8 bases from J, leaving 27 bases between. The CDR3 loop spans 17 amino acids. CDR3 in amino acids: CASSPHLMGGGSVGYTF. The CDR3 nucleotides read TGTGCCAGCAGCCCTCACCTTATGGGGGGGGGCTCGGTCGGCTACACCTTC.

This chain uses TRBV7-8 with TRBJ2-3; 9 nucleotides agree with TRBD2. Germline V CDR1 and CDR2: SGHVS, FQNEAQ. J lost 2 bases, V lost 5 bases, and 11 bases had no gene match. CDR3 length: 17 residues. This CDR3 is CASSPWVASGATDTQYF. CDR3 sequence (DNA): TGTGCCAGCAGCCCTTGGGTGGCTAGCGGGGCCACAGATACGCAGTATTTT. The entire variable domain, with the rest obtained from reference TRBV7-8 and TRBJ2-3, is as follows: GAGVSQSPRYKVAKRGQDVALRCDPISGHVSLFWYQQALGQGPEFLTYFQNEAQLDKSGLPSDRFFAERPEGSVSTLKIQRTQQEDSAVYLCASSPWVASGATDTQYFGPGTRLTVL.

The chain joins TRBV12-3 or TRBV12-4 to TRBJ2-1; D possibly corresponds to TRBD2 (6 bases). Trimming removed 4 bases from V and 6 bases from J, with 10 bases in between. CDR3 length: 13 residues. Here the CDR3 reads CASSSGVGNEQFF. The CDR3 nucleotides read TGTGCCAGCAGTTCGGGGGTAGGCAATGAGCAGTTCTTC.

The V and J genes are TRBV23-1 and TRBJ2-2, with TRBD1 identical over 10 bases. TRBV23-1 is annotated as an ORF whose role is uncertain. This CDR3 is 17 amino acids long. Trimming took 3 bases from V and 6 from J; bases not matched to a gene: 10. The CDR3 here is CASSHPLDRGRPGELFF. CDR3 in DNA: TGCGCCAGCAGTCACCCTCTAGACAGGGGGCGCCCCGGGGAGCTGTTTTTT.

J is TRBJ2-1 and V is TRBV3-1 (or the pseudogene TRBV3-2); D is unclear. The germline CDR1 and CDR2 sequences are LGHDT and YNNKEL (reference sequence). V lost 0 bases and J 5 bases, leaving 17 bases between the germline ends. The CDR3 runs to 17 residues. CDR3: CASSQEAVLLPDNEQFF. The CDR3 coding sequence is TGTGCCAGCAGCCAAGAAGCTGTCTTACTACCAGACAATGAGCAGTTCTTC.

This chain uses TRBV19 with TRBJ2-7; 9 bases fit TRBD2. The CDR3 totals 16 residues. Germline loops: CDR1 LNHDA, CDR2 SQIVND (reference sequence). Trimming removed 0 bases from V and 2 bases from J; junction bases left unmatched: 5. Here the CDR3 reads CASSIDPQRGAYEQYF. CDR3 DNA sequence: TGTGCCAGTAGTATAGACCCACAGCGGGGGGCCTACGAGCAGTACTTC.

The chain combines TRBV12-3 or TRBV12-4 with TRBJ1-2, with a weak D call TRBD1 (5 bases). The germline V and J ends were trimmed by 2 bases and 7 bases, with 8 bases remaining between them. The CDR3 runs 12 residues. As DNA, the CDR3 is TGTGCCAGCAGTTTATCTGGGGCTGGCTACACCTTC. It codes for CASSLSGAGYTF.

This chain links TRBV7-9 with TRBJ2-3; the match to TRBD2 covers 13 bases. Looked up from germline, CDR1 is SEHNR and CDR2 is FQNEAQ (reference sequence). V was pared by 4 bases and J by 4 bases, with 8 bases of the junction left unmatched. The CDR3 consists of 17 residues. This CDR3 is CASSSPPGTSGADTQYF. In DNA, the CDR3 is TGTGCCAGCAGCTCTCCTCCCGGGACTAGCGGGGCAGATACGCAGTATTTT.

This clone came up once. The chain carries TRBV30 and TRBJ1-1, with 7 bases matching TRBD1. The junction had 1 base not matched to a gene; V was cut back by 3 bases and J by 3 bases. This CDR3 spans 12 amino acids. Germline assignment: CDR1 GTSNPN and CDR2 SVGIG (reference sequence). The CDR3 DNA sequence: TGTGCCTGGAGACAGGGGTACACTGAAGCTTTCTTT. Protein sequence: CAWRQGYTEAFF.

V gene TRBV5-4 combines with J gene TRBJ1-1; 7 bases agree with TRBD1. V shed 5 bases and J 2 bases; nucleotides not matched to a gene: 3. The CDR3 runs 13 residues. From germline, CDR1 is SGHNT and CDR2 YYREEE (reference sequence). The CDR3 DNA reads as TGTGCCAGCAGGGGACAGCGTAACACTGAAGCTTTCTTT. Translating gives CASRGQRNTEAFF.

V is TRBV18 and J is TRBJ1-1; TRBD1 agrees at 8 bases. The CDR3 runs 14 residues. With V trimmed by 4 bases and J by 8 bases, 9 bases remained unmatched. Germline CDR1 and CDR2: KGHSH and LQKENI. The DNA for the CDR3 is TGTGCCAGCTCACTTTGGACAGGGTCGGGGGAAGCTTTCTTT. Encoded protein: CASSLWTGSGEAFF.

This chain joins TRBV18 and TRBJ2-2, with D perhaps TRBD2 (6 bases). The length of the CDR3 is 13 residues. The V gene's germline CDR1 is KGHSH and CDR2 LQKENI. Trimming took off 6 bases at V and 1 base at J, with 6 bases between the two ends. The CDR3 DNA follows: TGTGCCAGCTCGGAGGGGAACACCGGGGAGCTGTTTTTT. Translated: CASSEGNTGELFF.